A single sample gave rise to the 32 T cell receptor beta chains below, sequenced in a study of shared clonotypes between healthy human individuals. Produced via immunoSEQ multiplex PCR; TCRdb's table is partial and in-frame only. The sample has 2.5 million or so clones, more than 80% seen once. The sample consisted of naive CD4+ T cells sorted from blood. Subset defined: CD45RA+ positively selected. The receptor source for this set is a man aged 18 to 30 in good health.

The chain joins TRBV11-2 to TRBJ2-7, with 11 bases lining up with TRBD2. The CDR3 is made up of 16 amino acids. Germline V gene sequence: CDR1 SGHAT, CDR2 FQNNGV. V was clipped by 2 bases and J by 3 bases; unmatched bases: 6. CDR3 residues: CASSLSPLAGVYEQYF. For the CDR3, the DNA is TGTGCCAGCAGCTTATCTCCACTAGCGGGGGTCTACGAGCAGTACTTC.

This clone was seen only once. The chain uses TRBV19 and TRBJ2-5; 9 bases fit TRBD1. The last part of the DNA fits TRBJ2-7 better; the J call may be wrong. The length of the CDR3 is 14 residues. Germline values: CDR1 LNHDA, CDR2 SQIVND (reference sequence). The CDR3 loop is CASSRGQGFYEQYF. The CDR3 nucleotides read TGTGCCAGTAGTCGGGGACAGGGATTCTACGAGCAGTACTTC.

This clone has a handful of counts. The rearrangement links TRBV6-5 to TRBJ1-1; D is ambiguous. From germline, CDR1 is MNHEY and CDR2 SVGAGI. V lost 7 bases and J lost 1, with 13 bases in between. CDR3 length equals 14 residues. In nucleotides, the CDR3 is TGTGCCAGCACCCGGCCTGGATCGAACACTGAAGCTTTCTTT. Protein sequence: CASTRPGSNTEAFF.

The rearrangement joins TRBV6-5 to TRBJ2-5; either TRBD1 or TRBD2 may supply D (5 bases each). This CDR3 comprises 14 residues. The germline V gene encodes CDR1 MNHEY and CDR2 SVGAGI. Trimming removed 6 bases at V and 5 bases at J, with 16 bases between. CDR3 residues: CASSTLEWDETQYF. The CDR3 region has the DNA TGTGCCAGCAGCACCCTGGAATGGGACGAGACCCAGTACTTC.

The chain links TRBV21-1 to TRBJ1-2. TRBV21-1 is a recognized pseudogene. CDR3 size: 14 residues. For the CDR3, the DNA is TGTGCCAGCAGCAAAGGGACCCTCGCGGGGGGCTACACCTTC. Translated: CASSKGTLAGGYTF.

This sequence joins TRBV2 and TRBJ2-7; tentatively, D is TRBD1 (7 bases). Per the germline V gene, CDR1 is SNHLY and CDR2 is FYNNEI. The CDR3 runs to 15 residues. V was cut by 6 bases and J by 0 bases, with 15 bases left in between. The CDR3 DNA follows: TGTGCCAGCAGACTCCAGGGGGGAAGCTCCTACGAGCAGTACTTC. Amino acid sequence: CASRLQGGSSYEQYF.

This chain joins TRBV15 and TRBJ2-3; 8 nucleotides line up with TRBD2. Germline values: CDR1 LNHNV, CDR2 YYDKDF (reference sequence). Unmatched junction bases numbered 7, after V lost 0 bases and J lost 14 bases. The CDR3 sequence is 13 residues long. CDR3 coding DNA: TGTGCCACCAGCAGAGACCCAGCGGGGGCAGGGTATTTT. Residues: CATSRDPAGAGYF.

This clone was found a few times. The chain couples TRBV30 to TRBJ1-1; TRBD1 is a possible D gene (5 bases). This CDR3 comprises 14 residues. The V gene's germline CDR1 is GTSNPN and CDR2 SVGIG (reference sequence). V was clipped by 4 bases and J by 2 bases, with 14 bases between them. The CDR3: CAWTRQNLNTEAFF. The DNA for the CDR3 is TGTGCCTGGACCAGACAGAATTTAAACACTGAAGCTTTCTTT.

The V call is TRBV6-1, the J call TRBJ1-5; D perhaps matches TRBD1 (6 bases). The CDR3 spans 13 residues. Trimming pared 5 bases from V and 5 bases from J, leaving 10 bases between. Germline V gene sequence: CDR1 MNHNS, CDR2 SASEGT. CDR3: CASSRHRDQPQHF. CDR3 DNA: TGTGCCAGCAGTAGACACAGGGATCAGCCCCAGCATTTT.

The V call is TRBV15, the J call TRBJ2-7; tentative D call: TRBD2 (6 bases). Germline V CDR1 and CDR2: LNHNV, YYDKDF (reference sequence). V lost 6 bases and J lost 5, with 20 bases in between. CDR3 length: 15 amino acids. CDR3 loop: CATSGGVKVANEQYF. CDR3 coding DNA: TGTGCCACCAGTGGAGGGGTCAAAGTGGCTAACGAGCAGTACTTC.

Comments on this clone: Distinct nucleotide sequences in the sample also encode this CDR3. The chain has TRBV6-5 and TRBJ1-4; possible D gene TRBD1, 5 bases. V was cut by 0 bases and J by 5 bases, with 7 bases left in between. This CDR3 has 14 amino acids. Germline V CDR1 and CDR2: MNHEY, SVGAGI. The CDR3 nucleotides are TGTGCCAGCAGTTACTCGGGGGGAAATGAAAAACTGTTTTTT. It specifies CASSYSGGNEKLFF.

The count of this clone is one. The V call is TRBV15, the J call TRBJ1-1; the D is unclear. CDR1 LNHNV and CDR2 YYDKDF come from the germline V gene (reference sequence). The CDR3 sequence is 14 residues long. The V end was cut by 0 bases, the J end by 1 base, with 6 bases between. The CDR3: CATSRDPRNTEAFF. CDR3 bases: TGTGCCACCAGCAGAGATCCTAGGAACACTGAAGCTTTCTTT.

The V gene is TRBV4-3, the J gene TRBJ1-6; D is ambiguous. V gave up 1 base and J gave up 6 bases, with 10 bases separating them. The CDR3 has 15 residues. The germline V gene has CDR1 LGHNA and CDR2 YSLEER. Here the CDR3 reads CASSQAVGGNSPLHF. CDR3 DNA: TGCGCCAGCAGCCAAGCCGTTGGCGGTAATTCACCCCTCCACTTT.

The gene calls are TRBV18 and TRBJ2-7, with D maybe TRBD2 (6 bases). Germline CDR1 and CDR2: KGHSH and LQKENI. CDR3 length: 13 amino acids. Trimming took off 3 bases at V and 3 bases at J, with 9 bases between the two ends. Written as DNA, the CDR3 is TGTGCCAGCTCACCGCGGGAAGGCTACGAGCAGTACTTC. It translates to CASSPREGYEQYF.

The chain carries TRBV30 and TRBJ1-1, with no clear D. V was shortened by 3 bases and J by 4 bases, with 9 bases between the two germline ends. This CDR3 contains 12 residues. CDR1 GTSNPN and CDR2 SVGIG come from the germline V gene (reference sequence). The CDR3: CAWRPSVTEAFF. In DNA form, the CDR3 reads TGTGCCTGGAGACCGAGTGTCACTGAAGCTTTCTTT.

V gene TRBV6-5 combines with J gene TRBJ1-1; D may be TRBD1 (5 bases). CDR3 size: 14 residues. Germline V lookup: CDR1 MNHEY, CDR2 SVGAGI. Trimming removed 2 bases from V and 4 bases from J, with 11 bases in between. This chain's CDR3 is CASSYAGKTTEAFF. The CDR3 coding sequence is TGTGCCAGCAGTTACGCAGGGAAGACCACTGAAGCTTTCTTT.

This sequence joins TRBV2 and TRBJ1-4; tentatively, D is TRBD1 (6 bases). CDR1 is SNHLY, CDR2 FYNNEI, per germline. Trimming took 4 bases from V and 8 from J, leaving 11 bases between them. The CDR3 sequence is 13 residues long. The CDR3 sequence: CASSGGLYEKLFF. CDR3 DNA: TGTGCCAGCAGTGGGGGGCTATACGAAAAACTGTTTTTT.

The CDR3 sequence is CSVDRGKQGAVTEAFF. DNA for the CDR3: TGCAGCGTTGATCGGGGGAAACAGGGAGCGGTTACTGAAGCTTTCTTT. J is TRBJ1-1 and V is TRBV29-1, with D possibly TRBD1 on 6 matching bases. The CDR3 covers 16 residues. Trimming left V 3 bases short and J 5 bases short, with 22 bases between. Looked up from germline, CDR1 is SQVTM and CDR2 is ANQGSEA.

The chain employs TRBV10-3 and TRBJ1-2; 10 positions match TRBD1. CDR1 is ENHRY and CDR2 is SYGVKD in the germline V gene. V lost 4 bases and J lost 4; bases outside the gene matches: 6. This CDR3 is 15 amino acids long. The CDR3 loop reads CAISVGTGVFYGYTF. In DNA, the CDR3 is TGTGCCATCAGTGTGGGGACAGGGGTTTTCTATGGCTACACCTTC.

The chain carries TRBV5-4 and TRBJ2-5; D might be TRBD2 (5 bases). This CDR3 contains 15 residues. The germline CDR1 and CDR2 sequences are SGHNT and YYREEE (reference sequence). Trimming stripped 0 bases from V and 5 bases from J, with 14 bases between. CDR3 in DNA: TGTGCCAGCAGCTTGGCCGTAGGTCCGGGGGAGACCCAGTACTTC. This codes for CASSLAVGPGETQYF.

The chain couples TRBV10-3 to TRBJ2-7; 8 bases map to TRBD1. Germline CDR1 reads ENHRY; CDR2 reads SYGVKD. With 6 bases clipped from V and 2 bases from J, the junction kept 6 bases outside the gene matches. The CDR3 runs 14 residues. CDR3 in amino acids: CAISDRGDTYEQYF. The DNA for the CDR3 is TGTGCCATCAGCGACAGGGGTGACACCTACGAGCAGTACTTC.

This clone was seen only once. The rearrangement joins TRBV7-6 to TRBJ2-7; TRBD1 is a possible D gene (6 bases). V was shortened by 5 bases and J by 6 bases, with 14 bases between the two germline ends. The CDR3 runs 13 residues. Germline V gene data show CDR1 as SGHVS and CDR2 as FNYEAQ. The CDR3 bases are TGTGCCAGCAGCCTCGGACAGTATTCCGAGCAGTACTTC. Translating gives CASSLGQYSEQYF. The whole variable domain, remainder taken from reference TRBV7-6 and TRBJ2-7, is GAGVSQSPRYKVTKRGQDVALRCDPISGHVSLYWYRQALGQGPEFLTYFNYEAQQDKSGLPNDRFSAERPEGSISTLTIQRTEQRDSAMYRCASSLGQYSEQYFGPGTRLTVT.

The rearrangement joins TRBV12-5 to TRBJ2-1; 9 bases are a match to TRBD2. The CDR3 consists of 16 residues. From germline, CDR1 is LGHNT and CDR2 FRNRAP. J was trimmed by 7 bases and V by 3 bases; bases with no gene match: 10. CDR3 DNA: TGTGCTAGTGGTTTCTCTCTAGCGGGACCAGGAAATGAGCAGTTCTTC. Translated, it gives CASGFSLAGPGNEQFF. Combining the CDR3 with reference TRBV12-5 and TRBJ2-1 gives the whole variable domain DARVTQTPRHKVTEMGQEVTMRCQPILGHNTVFWYRQTMMQGLELLAYFRNRAPLDDSGMPKDRFSAEMPDATLATLKIQPSEPRDSAVYFCASGFSLAGPGNEQFFGPGTRLTVL.

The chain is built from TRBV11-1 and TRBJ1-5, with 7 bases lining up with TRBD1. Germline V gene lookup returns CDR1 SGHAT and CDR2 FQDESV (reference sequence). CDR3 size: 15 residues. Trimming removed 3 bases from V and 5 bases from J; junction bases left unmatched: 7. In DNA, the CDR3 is TGTGCCAGCAGCTTCACGACAGGGTTGGATCAGCCCCAGCATTTT. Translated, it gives CASSFTTGLDQPQHF. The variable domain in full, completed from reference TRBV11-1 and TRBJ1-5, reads EAEVAQSPRYKITEKSQAVAFWCDPISGHATLYWYRQILGQGPELLVQFQDESVVDDSQLPKDRFSAERLKGVDSTLKIQPAELGDSAMYLCASSFTTGLDQPQHFGDGTRLSIL.

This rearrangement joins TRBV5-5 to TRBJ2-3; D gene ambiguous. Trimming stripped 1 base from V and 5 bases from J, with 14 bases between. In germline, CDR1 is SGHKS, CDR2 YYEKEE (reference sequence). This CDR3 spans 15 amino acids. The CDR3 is CASSLKRPLQDTQYF. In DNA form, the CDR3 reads TGTGCCAGCAGCTTGAAACGGCCCCTCCAAGATACGCAGTATTTT.

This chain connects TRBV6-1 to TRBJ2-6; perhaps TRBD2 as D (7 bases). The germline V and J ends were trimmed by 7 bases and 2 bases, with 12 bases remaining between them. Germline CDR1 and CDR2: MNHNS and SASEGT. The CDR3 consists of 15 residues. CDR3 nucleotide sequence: TGTGCCAGCATGGGGAGGGGGGCTGGGGCCAACGTCCTGACTTTC. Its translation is CASMGRGAGANVLTF.

The CDR3 coding sequence is TGTGCCAGTAGTCTTAGGGCGGCAGGCCTTAGCACAGATACGCAGTATTTT. Translating it yields CASSLRAAGLSTDTQYF. This chain joins TRBV19 and TRBJ2-3; D uncertain. Germline V gene data show CDR1 as LNHDA and CDR2 as SQIVND (reference sequence). The CDR3 spans 17 residues. V lost 5 bases, J lost 0 bases, and 18 bases lay in between.

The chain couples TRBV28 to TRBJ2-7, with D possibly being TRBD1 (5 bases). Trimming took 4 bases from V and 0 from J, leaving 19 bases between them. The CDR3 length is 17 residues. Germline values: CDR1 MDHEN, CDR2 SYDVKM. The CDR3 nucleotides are TGTGCCAGCAGTTCTCCAGGGTTAATCGTAGGCTCCTACGAGCAGTACTTC. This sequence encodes CASSSPGLIVGSYEQYF.

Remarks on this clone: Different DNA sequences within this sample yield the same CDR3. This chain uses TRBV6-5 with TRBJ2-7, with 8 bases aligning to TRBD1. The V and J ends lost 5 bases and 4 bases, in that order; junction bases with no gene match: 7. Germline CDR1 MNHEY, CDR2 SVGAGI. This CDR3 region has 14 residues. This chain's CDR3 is CASSRGQGVYEQYF. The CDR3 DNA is TGTGCCAGCAGTCGAGGACAGGGTGTATACGAGCAGTACTTC.

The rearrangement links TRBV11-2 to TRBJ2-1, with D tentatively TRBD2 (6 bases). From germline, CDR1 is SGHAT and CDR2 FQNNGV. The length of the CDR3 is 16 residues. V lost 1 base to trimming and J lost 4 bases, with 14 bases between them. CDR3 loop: CASSLVGGTTYNEQFF. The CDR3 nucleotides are TGTGCCAGCAGCTTAGTCGGAGGGACCACTTACAATGAGCAGTTCTTC.

The CDR3 here is CASSGDYYQPQHF. CDR3 coding DNA: TGTGCCAGCAGTGGGGACTATTATCAGCCCCAGCATTTT. The V call is TRBV6-5, the J call TRBJ1-5, with D possibly TRBD1 on 5 matching bases. Trimming took 5 bases from V and 5 from J, leaving 10 bases between them. The CDR3 has 13 amino acids. Germline CDR1 and CDR2: MNHEY and SVGAGI.

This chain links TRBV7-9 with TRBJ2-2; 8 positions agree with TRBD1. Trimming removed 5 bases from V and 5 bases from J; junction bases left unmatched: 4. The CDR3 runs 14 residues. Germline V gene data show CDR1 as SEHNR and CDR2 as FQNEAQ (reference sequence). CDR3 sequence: CASSGDRWTGELFF. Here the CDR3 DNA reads TGTGCCAGCAGCGGGGACAGGTGGACCGGGGAGCTGTTTTTT.